This is a list of T cell receptor beta chains from one sample in a study of blood T cell repertoires in COVID-19. Method: immunoSEQ multiplex PCR; TCRdb's copy keeps in-frame clones and lacks some. The data show 130,000 to 150,000 clones, with approximately 80% seen just once and roughly 2.9% held by the top ten. Sequencing was done on a sample of peripheral blood. The receptors derive from a woman aged 40 to 50 with active or convalescent COVID-19. The CDR3 runs from the conserved cysteine through the conserved F or W. D genes are given only for firm matches. The listing skips clone size in some rows; elsewhere it reads once, few, many or a size class.

size	V	D	J	DNA	CDR3
few	TRBV7-6	TRBD1	TRBJ1-2	TGTGCCAGCAGCTTAGGACAGGGTGGCTACACCTTC	CASSLGQGGYTF
once	TRBV11-2	TRBD1	TRBJ1-4	TGTGCCAGCAGCCCCTGGGGACAGGAGGGCCGAAAACTGTTTTTT	CASSPWGQEGRKLFF
once	TRBV7-9	TRBD1	TRBJ1-2	TGTGCCAGCAGCCCCCAGGGGGAAGGTGGCTACACCTTC	CASSPQGEGGYTF
.	TRBV19	.	TRBJ1-2	TGTGCCAGTAGTATCAACAGCAGGGGCTACACCTTC	CASSINSRGYTF
.	TRBV6-5	.	TRBJ1-4	TGTGCCAGCAGCCCACAGCAGAATGAAAAACTGTTTTTT	CASSPQQNEKLFF
.	TRBV11-2	.	TRBJ2-7	TGTGCCAGCAGCTGGGTGACAGCCTCCTACGAGCAGTACTTC	CASSWVTASYEQYF
.	TRBV7-2	.	TRBJ2-1	TGTGCCAGCAGTTCCCCGGGTTACAATGAGCAGTTCTTC	CASSSPGYNEQFF
.	TRBV27	.	TRBJ1-5	TGTGCCAGCAGTTTATTCGGGGGGCGGAATCAGCCCCAGCATTTT	CASSLFGGRNQPQHF
.	TRBV10-3	TRBD1	TRBJ1-1	TGTGCCATCAGTCCTTCCGGGACAGGGGAAGCTTTCTTT	CAISPSGTGEAFF
.	TRBV29-1	TRBD1	TRBJ1-1	TGCAGCGCCCCGACAGGGTTGAACACTGAAGCTTTCTTT	CSAPTGLNTEAFF
.	TRBV2	.	TRBJ2-2	TGTGCCAGCAAGCTGGAGAACGCGAACACCGGGGAGCTGTTTTTT	CASKLENANTGELFF
.	TRBV11-2	.	TRBJ1-2	TGTGCCAGCAGTTCCAAGGGAGCCGACCCTAACTATGGCTACACCTTC	CASSSKGADPNYGYTF
.	TRBV24-1	.	TRBJ1-2	TGTGCCACCAGTGATTCGACAGGCCCCTATGGCTACACCTTC	CATSDSTGPYGYTF
.	TRBV19	TRBD1	TRBJ1-1	TGTGCCAGTACCGCCATCCAGGGGGCCGCGATGAACACTGAAGCTTTCTTT	CASTAIQGAAMNTEAFF
once	TRBV4-3	.	TRBJ1-1	TGCGCCAGCAGCCAAGTGGGGGGGCTGTACACTGAAGCTTTCTTT	CASSQVGGLYTEAFF
once	TRBV7-2	TRBD2	TRBJ2-1	TGTGCCAGCAGTCCCGGACTAGCGGGAATCTACAATGAGCAGTTCTTC	CASSPGLAGIYNEQFF